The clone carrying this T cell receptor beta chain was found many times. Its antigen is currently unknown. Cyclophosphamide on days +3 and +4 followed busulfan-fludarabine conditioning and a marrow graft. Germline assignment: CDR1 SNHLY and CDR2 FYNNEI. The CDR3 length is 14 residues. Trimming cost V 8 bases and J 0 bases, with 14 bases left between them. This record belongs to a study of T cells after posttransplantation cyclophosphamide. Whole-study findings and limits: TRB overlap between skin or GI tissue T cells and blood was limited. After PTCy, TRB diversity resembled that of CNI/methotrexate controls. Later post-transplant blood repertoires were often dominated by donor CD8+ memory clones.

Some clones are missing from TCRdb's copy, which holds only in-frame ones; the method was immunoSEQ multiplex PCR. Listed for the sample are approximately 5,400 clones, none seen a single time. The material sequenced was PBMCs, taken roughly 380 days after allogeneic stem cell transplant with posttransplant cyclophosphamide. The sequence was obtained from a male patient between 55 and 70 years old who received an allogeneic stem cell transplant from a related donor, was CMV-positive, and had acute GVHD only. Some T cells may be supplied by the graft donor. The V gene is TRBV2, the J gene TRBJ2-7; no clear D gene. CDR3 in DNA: TGTGCCAGCTCCCTGAGAGCGCGCTCCTACGAGCAGTACTTC. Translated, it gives CASSLRARSYEQYF.